The TCR beta chain under discussion was sequenced for a study of CD8 T cells in Susac syndrome. Study-level findings and limits: Total CD8+ repertoires held 15 to 20 Susac-specific public clones, while CD8+ TEMRA repertoires held roughly five.

This CDR3 region has 14 residues. V gave up 5 bases and J gave up 0 bases, with 8 bases separating them. From germline, CDR1 is LNHDA and CDR2 SQIVND (reference sequence). As to this clonotype: Its antigen is unidentified.

A quantity of about 0.5 to 1 ug RNA underwent reverse transcription using random hexamers. TCRdb passed the immunoSEQ multiplex PCR reads through MiXCR, listing each CDR3 protein once. The sample has 75,000 to 80,000 distinct CDR3 sequences; roughly 95% are singletons. The chain combines TRBV19 with TRBJ1-5; a possible D gene is TRBD1 (5 bases). The sequencing sample was made of CD8+ T cells from PBMCs. The clonotype comes from a human donor with Susac syndrome. CDR3 nucleotides: TGTGCCAGTAGTGGGGGGTCTAGCAATCAGCCCCAGCATTTT. It encodes CASSGGSSNQPQHF.